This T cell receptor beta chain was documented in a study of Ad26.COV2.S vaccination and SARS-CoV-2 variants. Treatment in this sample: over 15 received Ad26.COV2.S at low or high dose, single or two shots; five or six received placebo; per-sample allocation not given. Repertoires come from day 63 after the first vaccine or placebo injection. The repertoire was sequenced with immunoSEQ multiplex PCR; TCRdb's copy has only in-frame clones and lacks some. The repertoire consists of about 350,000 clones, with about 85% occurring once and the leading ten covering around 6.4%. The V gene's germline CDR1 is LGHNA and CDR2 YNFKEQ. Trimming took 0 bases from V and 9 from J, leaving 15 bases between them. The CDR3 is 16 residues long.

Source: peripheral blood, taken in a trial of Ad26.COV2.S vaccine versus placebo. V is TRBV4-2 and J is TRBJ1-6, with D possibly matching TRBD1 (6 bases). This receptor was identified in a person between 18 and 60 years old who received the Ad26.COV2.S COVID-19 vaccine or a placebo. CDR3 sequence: CASSQEAQGFSSPLHF. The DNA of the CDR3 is TGTGCCAGCAGCCAAGAGGCTCAGGGGTTCAGTTCACCCCTCCACTTT.